This entry lists 5 T cell receptor beta chains sequenced from one sample in a study of T-cell reconstitution after alpha-beta-depleted transplantation in children. As it was prepared, the TCRbeta library received unique molecular identifiers. TCRdb called the PCR reads again in MiXCR, with one record for every CDR3 protein. Of roughly 610,000 distinct CDR3 sequences detected, roughly a tenth appear once; the ten largest clones hold about 4.2%. The sequenced sample was PBMCs from the stem cell graft donor, obtained from the stem cell graft. These receptors came from a human donor who donated a stem cell graft to a child with acute myeloid leukemia.

The chain employs TRBV2 and TRBJ1-2; maybe TRBD1 (5 bases). The germline CDR1 and CDR2 sequences are SNHLY and FYNNEI. The CDR3 runs to 12 residues. Trimming cost V 2 bases and J 7 bases, with 8 bases left between them. The CDR3 reads CASSEQGVGYTF. In DNA form, the CDR3 reads TGTGCCAGCAGTGAACAGGGTGTTGGCTACACCTTC.

This clonotype has at least ten counts. V is TRBV5-1 and J is TRBJ2-5; maybe TRBD1 (6 bases). CDR3 length: 15 amino acids. Germline CDR1 is SGHRS and CDR2 is YFSETQ. The V end lost 2 bases, the J end lost 1 base, and 12 bases lay between the germline ends. CDR3 sequence: CASSFLTGVQETQYF. The DNA for the CDR3 is TGCGCCAGCAGCTTCTTGACAGGAGTCCAAGAGACCCAGTACTTC.

This clonotype was seen more than once but under ten times. V and J are TRBV5-1 and TRBJ2-5; 11 bases are shared with TRBD2. The CDR3 is made up of 15 amino acids. V shed 3 bases and J 5 bases; nucleotides not matched to a gene: 6. The germline gives CDR1 SGHRS, CDR2 YFSETQ. The CDR3 nucleotides are TGCGCCAGCAGCTACCCTAGCGGGAGGAGGGAGACCCAGTACTTC. Residues: CASSYPSGRRETQYF.

Many counts were recorded for this clonotype. The genes are TRBV27 and TRBJ2-4; D unresolved. The CDR3 length is 16 residues. CDR1 is MNHEY and CDR2 is SMNVEV in the germline V gene (reference sequence). V was clipped by 6 bases and J by 0 bases, with 15 bases between them. The CDR3 here is CASSDPPARAKNIQYF. The CDR3 DNA reads as TGTGCCAGCAGCGATCCTCCCGCCAGAGCCAAAAACATTCAGTACTTC.

There are many counts of this clonotype. V usage is TRBV29-1 and J usage is TRBJ2-2; D perhaps matches TRBD1 (6 bases). This CDR3 is built from 12 residues. CDR1 is SQVTM and CDR2 is ANQGSEA in the germline V gene. V dropped 6 bases and J dropped 7 bases, with 12 bases sitting between them. This chain's CDR3 is CSVNRESGELFF. In DNA form, the CDR3 reads TGCAGCGTCAACAGGGAGAGCGGGGAGCTGTTTTTT.